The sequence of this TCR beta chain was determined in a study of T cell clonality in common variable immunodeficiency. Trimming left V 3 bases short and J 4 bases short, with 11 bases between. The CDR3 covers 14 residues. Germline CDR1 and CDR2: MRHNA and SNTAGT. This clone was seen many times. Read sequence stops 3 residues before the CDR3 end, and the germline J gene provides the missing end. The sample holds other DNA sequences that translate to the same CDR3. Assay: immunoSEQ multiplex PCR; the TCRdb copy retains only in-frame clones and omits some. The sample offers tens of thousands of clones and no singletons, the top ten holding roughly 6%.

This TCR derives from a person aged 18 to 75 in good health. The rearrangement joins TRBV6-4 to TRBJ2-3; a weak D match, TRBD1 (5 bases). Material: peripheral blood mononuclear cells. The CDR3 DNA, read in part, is TGTGCCAGCAGTGAGGGTCAGGGCGCAGATACG. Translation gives CASSEGQGADT. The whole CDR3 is CASSEGQGADTQYF.